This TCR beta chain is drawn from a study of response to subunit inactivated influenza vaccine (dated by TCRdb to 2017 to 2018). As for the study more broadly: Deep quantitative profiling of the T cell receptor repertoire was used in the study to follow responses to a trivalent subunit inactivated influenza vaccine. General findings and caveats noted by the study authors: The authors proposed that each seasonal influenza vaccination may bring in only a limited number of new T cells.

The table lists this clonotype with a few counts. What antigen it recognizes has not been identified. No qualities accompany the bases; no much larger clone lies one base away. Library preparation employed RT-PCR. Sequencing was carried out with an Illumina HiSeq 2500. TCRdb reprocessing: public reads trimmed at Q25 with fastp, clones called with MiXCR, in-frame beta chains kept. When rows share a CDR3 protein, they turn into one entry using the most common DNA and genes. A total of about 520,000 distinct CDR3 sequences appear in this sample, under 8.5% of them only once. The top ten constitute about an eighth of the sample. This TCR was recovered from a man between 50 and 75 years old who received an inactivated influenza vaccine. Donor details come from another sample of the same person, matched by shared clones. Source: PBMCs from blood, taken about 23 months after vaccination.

The CDR3 region reads CASSVEDSGGPLAKNIQYF. The DNA sequence is TGTGCCAGCAGCGTAGAGGATAGCGGGGGGCCCCTAGCCAAAAACATTCAGTACTTC. This chain is built from TRBV9 and TRBJ2-4, with 10 middle bases fitting TRBD2. There are 19 amino acids in the CDR3, from cysteine to phenylalanine inclusive. The retained sequence is limited to the CDR3, 57 bases, with the frame set at the first base. Here V drops 0 bases and J drops 0 bases, and the junction holds 9 bases not matched to any gene. Reading the germline V gene gives CDR1 SGDLS and CDR2 YYNGEE.